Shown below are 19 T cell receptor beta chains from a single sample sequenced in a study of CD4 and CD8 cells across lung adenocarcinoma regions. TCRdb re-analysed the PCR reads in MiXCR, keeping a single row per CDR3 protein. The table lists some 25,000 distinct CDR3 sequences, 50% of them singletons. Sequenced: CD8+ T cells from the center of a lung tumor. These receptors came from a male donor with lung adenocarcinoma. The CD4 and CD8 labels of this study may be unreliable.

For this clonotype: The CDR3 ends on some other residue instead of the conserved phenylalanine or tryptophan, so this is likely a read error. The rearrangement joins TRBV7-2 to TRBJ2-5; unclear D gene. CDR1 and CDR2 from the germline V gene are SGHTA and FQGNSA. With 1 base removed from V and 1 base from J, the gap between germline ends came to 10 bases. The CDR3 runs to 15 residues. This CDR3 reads CASSLGDQTQETQYL. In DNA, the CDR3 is TGTGCCAGCAGCTTAGGGGATCAAACCCAAGAGACCCAGTACCTC.

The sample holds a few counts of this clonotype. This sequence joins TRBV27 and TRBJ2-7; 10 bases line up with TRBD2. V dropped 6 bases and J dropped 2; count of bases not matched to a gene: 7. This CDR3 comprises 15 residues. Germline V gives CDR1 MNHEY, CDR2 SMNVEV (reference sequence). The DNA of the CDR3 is TGTGCCAGCAGAGCGGAGCGGGAGGGGGCCTACGAGCAGTACTTC. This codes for CASRAEREGAYEQYF.

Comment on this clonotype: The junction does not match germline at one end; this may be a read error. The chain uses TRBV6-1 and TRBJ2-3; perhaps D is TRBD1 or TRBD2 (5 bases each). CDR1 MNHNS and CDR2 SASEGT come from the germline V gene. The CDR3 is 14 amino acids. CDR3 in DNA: TGTGCGAGCAGTGGGGACCGTCCCCCAGAGACCCAGTATTTC. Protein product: CASSGDRPPETQYF.

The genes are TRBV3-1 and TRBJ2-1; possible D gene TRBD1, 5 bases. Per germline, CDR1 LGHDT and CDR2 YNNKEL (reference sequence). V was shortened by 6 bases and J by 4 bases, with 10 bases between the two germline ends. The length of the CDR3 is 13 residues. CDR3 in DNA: TGTGCCAGCAGACGGACAAGTTACAATGAGCAGTTCTTC. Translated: CASRRTSYNEQFF.

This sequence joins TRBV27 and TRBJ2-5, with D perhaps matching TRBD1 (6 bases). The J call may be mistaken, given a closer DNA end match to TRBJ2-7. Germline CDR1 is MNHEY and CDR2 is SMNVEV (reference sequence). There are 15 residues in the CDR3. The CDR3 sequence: CASPRDKTPDYEQYF. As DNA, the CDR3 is TGTGCCAGCCCCCGGGACAAGACCCCGGACTACGAGCAGTACTTC.

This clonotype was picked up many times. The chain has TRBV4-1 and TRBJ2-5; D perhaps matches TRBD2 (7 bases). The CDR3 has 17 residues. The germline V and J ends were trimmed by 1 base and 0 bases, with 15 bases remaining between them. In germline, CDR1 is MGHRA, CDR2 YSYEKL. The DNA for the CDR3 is TGCGCCAGCAGCCAAGGAGGGGGGGATTGGCACCAAGAGACCCAGTACTTC. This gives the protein CASSQGGGDWHQETQYF.

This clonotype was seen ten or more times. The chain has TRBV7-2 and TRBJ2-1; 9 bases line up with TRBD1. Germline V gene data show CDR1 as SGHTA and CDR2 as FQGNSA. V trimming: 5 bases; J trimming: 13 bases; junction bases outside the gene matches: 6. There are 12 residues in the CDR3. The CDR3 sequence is CASSLRDRVQFF. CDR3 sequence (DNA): TGTGCCAGCAGCCTAAGGGACAGGGTTCAGTTCTTC.

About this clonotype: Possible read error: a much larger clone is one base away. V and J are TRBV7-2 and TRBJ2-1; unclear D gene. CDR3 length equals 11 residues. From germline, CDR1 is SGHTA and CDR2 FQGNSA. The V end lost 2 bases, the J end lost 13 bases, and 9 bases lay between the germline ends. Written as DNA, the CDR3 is TGTGCCAGCAGCTTAATAGAGACCCAGTTCTTC. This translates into CASSLIETQFF.

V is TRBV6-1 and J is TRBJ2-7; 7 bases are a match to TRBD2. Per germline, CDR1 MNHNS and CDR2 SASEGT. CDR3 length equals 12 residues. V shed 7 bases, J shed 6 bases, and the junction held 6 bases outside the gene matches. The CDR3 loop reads CASIETSREQYF. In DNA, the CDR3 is TGTGCCAGCATCGAGACTAGCCGCGAGCAGTACTTC.

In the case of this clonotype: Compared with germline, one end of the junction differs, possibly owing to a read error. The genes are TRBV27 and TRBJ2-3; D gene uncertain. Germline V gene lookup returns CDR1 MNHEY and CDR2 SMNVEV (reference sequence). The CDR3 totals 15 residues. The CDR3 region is CASSLNTGRQDTQYF. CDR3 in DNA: TGTGCCAGCAGTCTCAACACCGGCCGCCAAGATACCCAGTATTTC.

In nucleotides, the CDR3 is TGTGGGGGCGGTGACCAAGAGACGCAGTATTTT. Translating it yields CGGGDQETQYF. The rearrangement uses TRBV10-3 and TRBJ2-3, with D perhaps TRBD1 (5 bases). CDR1 is ENHRY and CDR2 is SYGVKD in the germline V gene. This CDR3 comprises 11 residues.

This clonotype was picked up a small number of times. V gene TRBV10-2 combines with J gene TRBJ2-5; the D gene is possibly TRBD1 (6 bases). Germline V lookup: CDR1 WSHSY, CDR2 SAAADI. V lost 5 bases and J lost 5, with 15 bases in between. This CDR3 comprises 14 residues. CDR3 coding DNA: TGCGCCAGCAGTAAAACCACAGGGCAGGAGACCCAGTACTTC. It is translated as CASSKTTGQETQYF.

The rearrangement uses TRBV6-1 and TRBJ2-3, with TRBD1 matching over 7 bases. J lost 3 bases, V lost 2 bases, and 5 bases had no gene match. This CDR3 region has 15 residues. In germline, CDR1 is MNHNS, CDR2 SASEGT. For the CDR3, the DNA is TGTGCCAGCAGTGAAATTACAGGGGAAACAGATACGCAGTATTTT. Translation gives CASSEITGETDTQYF.

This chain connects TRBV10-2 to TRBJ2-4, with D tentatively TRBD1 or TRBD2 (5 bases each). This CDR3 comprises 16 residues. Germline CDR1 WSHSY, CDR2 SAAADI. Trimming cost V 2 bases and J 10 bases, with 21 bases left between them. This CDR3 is CASSEPGRLATDIQYF. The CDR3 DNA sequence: TGCGCCAGCAGTGAGCCGGGGCGGCTAGCCACAGATATTCAGTACTTC.

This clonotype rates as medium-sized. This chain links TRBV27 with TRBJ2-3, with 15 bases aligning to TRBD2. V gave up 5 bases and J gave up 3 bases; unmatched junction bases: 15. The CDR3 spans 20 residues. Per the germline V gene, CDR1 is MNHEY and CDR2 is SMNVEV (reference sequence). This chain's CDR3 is CASSPRRTSGRAYGTDTQYF. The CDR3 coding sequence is TGTGCCAGCAGTCCCCGCCGGACTAGCGGGAGGGCCTATGGGACAGATACGCAGTATTTT.

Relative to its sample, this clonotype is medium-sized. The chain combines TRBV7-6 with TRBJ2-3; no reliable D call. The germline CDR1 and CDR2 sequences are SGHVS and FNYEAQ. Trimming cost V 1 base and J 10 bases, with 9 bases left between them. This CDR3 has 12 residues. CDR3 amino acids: CASSLGIGAQYF. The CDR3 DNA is TGTGCCAGCAGCTTAGGAATTGGGGCGCAGTATTTT.

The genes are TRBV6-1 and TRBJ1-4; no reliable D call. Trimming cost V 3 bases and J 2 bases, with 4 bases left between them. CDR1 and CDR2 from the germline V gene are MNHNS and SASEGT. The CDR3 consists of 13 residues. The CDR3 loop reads CASSDSTNEKLFF. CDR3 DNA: TGTGCCAGCAGTGACAGTACTAATGAAAAACTGTTTTTT.

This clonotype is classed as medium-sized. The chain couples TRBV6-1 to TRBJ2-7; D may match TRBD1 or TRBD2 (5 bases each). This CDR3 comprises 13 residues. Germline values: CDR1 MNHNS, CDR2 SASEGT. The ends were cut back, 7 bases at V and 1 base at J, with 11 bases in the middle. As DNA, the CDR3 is TGTGCCAGCACCCCTGGGGGTTCCTACGAGCAGTACTTC. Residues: CASTPGGSYEQYF.

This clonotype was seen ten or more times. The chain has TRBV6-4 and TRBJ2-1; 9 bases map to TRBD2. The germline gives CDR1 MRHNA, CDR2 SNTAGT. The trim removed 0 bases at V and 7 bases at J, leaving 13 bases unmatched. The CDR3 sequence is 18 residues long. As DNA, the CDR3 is TGTGCCAGCAGTGACTCATTTGCGGTTAGCGGGAGCGCAAATGAGCAGTTCTTC. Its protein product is CASSDSFAVSGSANEQFF.